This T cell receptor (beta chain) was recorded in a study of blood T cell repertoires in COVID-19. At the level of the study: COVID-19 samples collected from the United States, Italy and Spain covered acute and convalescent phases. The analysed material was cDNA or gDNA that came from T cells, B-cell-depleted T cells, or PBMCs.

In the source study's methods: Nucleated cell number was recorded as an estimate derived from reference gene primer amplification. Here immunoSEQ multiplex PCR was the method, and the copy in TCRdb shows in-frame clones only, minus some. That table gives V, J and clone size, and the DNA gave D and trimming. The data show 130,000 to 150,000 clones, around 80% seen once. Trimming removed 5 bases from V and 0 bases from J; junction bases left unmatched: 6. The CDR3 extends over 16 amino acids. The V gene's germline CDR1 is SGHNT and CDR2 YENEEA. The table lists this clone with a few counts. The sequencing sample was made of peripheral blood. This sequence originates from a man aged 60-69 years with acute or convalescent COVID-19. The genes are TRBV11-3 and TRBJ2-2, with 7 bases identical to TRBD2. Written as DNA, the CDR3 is TGTGCCAGCAGCCCGAGGGCGGGGGCGAACACCGGGGAGCTGTTTTTT. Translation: CASSPRAGANTGELFF.